These 32 T cell receptor beta chains originate from one sample sequenced in a study of T cells in lung cancer brain metastases. Measured with immunoSEQ multiplex PCR; TCRdb has only the in-frame clones, and not every one. The sample contains about 2,800 clones, approximately 91% of which appear only once. Sequencing input: tumor tissue from the primary lung tumor. These receptors were collected from a woman aged 45-65 years with non-small cell lung cancer.

This clone appeared a few times. CDR3 sequence (DNA): TGTGCCTGGAGTGGGGGGGGCCGAAAACTGTTTTTT. Translating it yields CAWSGGGRKLFF. The chain joins TRBV30 to TRBJ1-4; D is perhaps TRBD1 (6 bases). Germline CDR1 reads GTSNPN; CDR2 reads SVGIG (reference sequence). Trimming pared 1 base from V and 10 bases from J, leaving 10 bases between. This CDR3 contains 12 residues.

This clone was counted once. This chain joins TRBV19 and TRBJ1-5; 12 bases align to TRBD1. CDR3 length equals 17 residues. Losses at the gene ends were 5 bases for V and 2 bases for J; bases not matched to a gene: 7. Germline V gene sequence: CDR1 LNHDA, CDR2 SQIVND (reference sequence). CDR3 region: CASSPRDRGLGNQPQHF. Here the CDR3 DNA reads TGTGCCAGTAGTCCCCGGGACAGGGGGCTCGGCAATCAGCCCCAGCATTTT.

The table lists this clone with a few counts. The CDR3 nucleotides are TGTGCCAGCAGTGACTCGCGGGGGGGCTACAATGAGCAGTTCTTC. It specifies CASSDSRGGYNEQFF. The chain combines TRBV6-4 with TRBJ2-1, with 9 bases aligning to TRBD2. V lost 0 bases to trimming and J lost 3 bases; unmatched junction nucleotides: 0. CDR1 and CDR2 (germline): MRHNA, SNTAGT. The length of the CDR3 is 15 residues.

The chain combines TRBV30 with TRBJ2-1; the D is unclear. The CDR3 runs to 13 residues. V dropped 2 bases and J dropped 5 bases, with 10 bases sitting between them. Germline loops: CDR1 GTSNPN, CDR2 SVGIG (reference sequence). This chain's CDR3 is CAWSPERNNEQFF. As DNA, the CDR3 is TGTGCCTGGAGTCCCGAACGGAACAATGAGCAGTTCTTC. Full variable domain (remainder filled in from reference TRBV30 and TRBJ2-1): SQTIHQWPATLVQPVGSPLSLECTVEGTSNPNLYWYRQAAGRGLQLLFYSVGIGQISSEVPQNLSASRPQDRQFILSSKKLLLSDSGFYLCAWSPERNNEQFFGPGTRLTVL.

V gene TRBV7-8 combines with J gene TRBJ2-7; 8 nucleotides agree with TRBD1. CDR1 and CDR2 (germline): SGHVS, FQNEAQ. With 5 bases clipped from V and 5 bases from J, the junction kept 14 bases outside the gene matches. The CDR3 consists of 16 residues. CDR3 in amino acids: CASSTSIDRGGDEQYF. The CDR3 coding sequence is TGTGCCAGCAGCACAAGTATCGACAGGGGTGGAGACGAGCAGTACTTC.

The chain employs TRBV5-1 and TRBJ2-4, with D perhaps TRBD2 (5 bases). This CDR3 comprises 15 residues. Germline lookup yields CDR1 SGHRS and CDR2 YFSETQ. V was pared by 0 bases and J by 7 bases, with 14 bases between. Written as DNA, the CDR3 is TGCGCCAGCAGCTTGGAAGGTAGCGTAGGGAACATTCAGTACTTC. Residues: CASSLEGSVGNIQYF.

V and J are TRBV7-2 and TRBJ2-7; D may be TRBD1 (6 bases). The CDR3 covers 14 residues. V was shortened by 6 bases and J by 6 bases, with 18 bases between the two germline ends. CDR1 and CDR2 from the germline V gene are SGHTA and FQGNSA. CDR3 amino acids: CASSPQVGRGEQYF. The CDR3 bases are TGTGCCAGCAGTCCCCAGGTAGGCAGGGGCGAGCAGTACTTC.

CDR3 sequence reads: CASSPRTGSGYTF. The CDR3 DNA reads as TGCGCCAGCAGCCCAAGGACAGGGTCTGGCTACACCTTC. This sequence joins TRBV4-1 and TRBJ1-2, with 8 bases matching TRBD1. The CDR3 totals 13 residues. Trimming took 4 bases from V and 7 from J; bases not matched to a gene: 5. Germline V gene sequence: CDR1 MGHRA, CDR2 YSYEKL.

The chain is built from TRBV7-6 and TRBJ1-5; no clear D. Germline V gives CDR1 SGHVS, CDR2 FNYEAQ. Trimming stripped 5 bases from V and 6 bases from J, with 11 bases between. CDR3 length equals 13 residues. The CDR3 protein is CASSPQVGQPQHF. In nucleotides, the CDR3 is TGTGCCAGCAGCCCCCAGGTGGGTCAGCCCCAGCATTTT.

In the case of this clone: At one end the junction does not follow the germline gene, possibly because of a read error. The chain uses TRBV27 and TRBJ1-1, with D possibly TRBD1 on 5 matching bases. The CDR3 runs to 14 residues. Germline lookup yields CDR1 MNHEY and CDR2 SMNVEV (reference sequence). CDR3 loop: CASRTGLGNIEAFF. For the CDR3, the DNA is TGTGCCAGCCGCACAGGTTTGGGGAACATTGAAGCTTTCTTT.

The chain combines TRBV11-2 with TRBJ1-2; no firm D call. The CDR3 runs to 15 residues. Looked up from germline, CDR1 is SGHAT and CDR2 is FQNNGV. Trimming took 6 bases from V and 0 from J, leaving 14 bases between them. Here the CDR3 DNA reads TGTGCCAGCAGTCCGCCTATGAAAGCTAACTATGGCTACACCTTC. Translating gives CASSPPMKANYGYTF. Variable domain in full (rest from reference TRBV11-2 and TRBJ1-2): EAGVAQSPRYKIIEKRQSVAFWCNPISGHATLYWYQQILGQGPKLLIQFQNNGVVDDSQLPKDRFSAERLKGVDSTLKIQPAKLEDSAVYLCASSPPMKANYGYTFGSGTRLTVV.

The V gene is TRBV18, the J gene TRBJ1-5; TRBD1 matches at 8 bases. V lost 4 bases, J lost 4 bases, and 0 bases stayed unmatched. CDR3 size: 13 residues. CDR1 and CDR2 (germline): KGHSH, LQKENI. CDR3 nucleotides: TGTGCCAGCTCACGGACAGGGAATCAGCCCCAGCATTTT. Residues: CASSRTGNQPQHF. The full variable domain, its missing parts supplied by reference TRBV18 and TRBJ1-5, is NAGVMQNPRHLVRRRGQEARLRCSPMKGHSHVYWYRQLPEEGLKFMVYLQKENIIDESGMPKERFSAEFPKEGPSILRIQQVVRGDSAAYFCASSRTGNQPQHFGDGTRLSIL.

The chain combines TRBV29-1 with TRBJ2-2; possible D gene TRBD2, 6 bases. Deletions cut 5 bases from V and 10 bases from J, with 17 bases between. Per the germline V gene, CDR1 is SQVTM and CDR2 is ANQGSEA. The CDR3 spans 13 residues. The CDR3 sequence is CSVISGAAEELFF. CDR3 DNA sequence: TGCAGCGTTATTTCGGGAGCCGCCGAGGAGCTGTTTTTT.

This chain links TRBV5-1 with TRBJ2-2; 13 bases match TRBD2. Germline CDR1 SGHRS, CDR2 YFSETQ. V shed 3 bases, J shed 4 bases, and the junction held 3 bases outside the gene matches. The CDR3 is 16 amino acids. CDR3 amino acids: CASSWGLAGSTGELFF. CDR3 nucleotides: TGCGCCAGCAGCTGGGGACTAGCGGGAAGCACCGGGGAGCTGTTTTTT.

The chain has TRBV29-1 and TRBJ2-1, with 8 positions matching TRBD1. This CDR3 contains 12 residues. Germline V gene lookup returns CDR1 SQVTM and CDR2 ANQGSEA. Trimming at V came to 7 bases and at J to 7 bases, leaving 6 bases not matched to a gene. The CDR3: CSGGDRQNEQFF. Here the CDR3 DNA reads TGCAGCGGCGGGGACAGGCAAAATGAGCAGTTCTTC.

This clone was detected only a few times. V is TRBV6-5 and J is TRBJ2-2; the match to TRBD1 covers 8 bases. CDR3 length: 15 amino acids. V shed 4 bases and J 1 base; nucleotides not matched to a gene: 2. Looked up from germline, CDR1 is MNHEY and CDR2 is SVGAGI. The CDR3, as DNA: TGTGCCAGCAGTTGGGGGACAGGGAACACCGGGGAGCTGTTTTTT. Protein: CASSWGTGNTGELFF.

The chain has TRBV9 and TRBJ2-3; TRBD2 matches 8 bases. CDR3 length equals 14 residues. CDR1 SGDLS and CDR2 YYNGEE come from the germline V gene. V trimming: 4 bases; J trimming: 3 bases; junction bases outside the gene matches: 4. The DNA of the CDR3 is TGTGCCAGCAGCATTAGCGGGACTACAGATACGCAGTATTTT. It specifies CASSISGTTDTQYF.

The chain employs TRBV7-9 and TRBJ1-5, with D possibly matching TRBD1 (5 bases). With 5 bases removed from V and 2 bases from J, the gap between germline ends came to 16 bases. The germline V gene has CDR1 SEHNR and CDR2 FQNEAQ (reference sequence). The CDR3 contains 16 residues. The chain's CDR3 is CASSTGGPGGNQPQHF. CDR3 coding DNA: TGTGCCAGCAGCACCGGTGGGCCGGGGGGCAATCAGCCCCAGCATTTT. Full variable domain (outside the CDR3, taken from reference TRBV7-9 and TRBJ1-5): DTGVSQNPRHKITKRGQNVTFRCDPISEHNRLYWYRQTLGQGPEFLTYFQNEAQLEKSRLLSDRFSAERPKGSFSTLEIQRTEQGDSAMYLCASSTGGPGGNQPQHFGDGTRLSIL.

This clone was seen only once. This chain uses TRBV5-1 with TRBJ2-1, with D unclear. Trimming pared 4 bases from V and 0 bases from J, leaving 20 bases between. The CDR3 is made up of 18 amino acids. The germline gives CDR1 SGHRS, CDR2 YFSETQ. The CDR3 region has the DNA TGCGCCAGCAGCAGAGAAAGGACGGAACGGAGCTCCTACAATGAGCAGTTCTTC. Its protein is CASSRERTERSSYNEQFF. The variable domain in full, with the rest retrieved from reference TRBV5-1 and TRBJ2-1, is KAGVTQTPRYLIKTRGQQVTLSCSPISGHRSVSWYQQTPGQGLQFLFEYFSETQRNKGNFPGRFSGRQFSNSRSEMNVSTLELGDSALYLCASSRERTERSSYNEQFFGPGTRLTVL.

The chain uses TRBV30 and TRBJ2-3; no reliable D call. Germline-derived CDR1 and CDR2 are GTSNPN and SVGIG (reference sequence). The CDR3 loop spans 13 amino acids. Trimming took 3 bases from V and 4 from J, leaving 11 bases between them. For the CDR3, the DNA is TGTGCCTGGAGAAGATCGGCAGCAGATACGCAGTATTTT. It specifies CAWRRSAADTQYF.

The rearrangement joins TRBV5-4 to TRBJ2-1, with TRBD2 matching 7 bases. J gave up 4 bases and V 1 base, and 5 bases lay outside the gene matches. Germline V gene sequence: CDR1 SGHNT, CDR2 YYREEE (reference sequence). This CDR3 comprises 15 residues. In nucleotides, the CDR3 is TGTGCCAGCAGCTTGAAGAAGCGGGGATACAATGAGCAGTTCTTC. Its translation is CASSLKKRGYNEQFF.

The chain couples TRBV4-3 to TRBJ1-3; D unresolved. This CDR3 has 15 amino acids. Germline-derived CDR1 and CDR2 are LGHNA and YSLEER. V was pared by 5 bases and J by 3 bases, with 14 bases between. The CDR3: CASSSRPDGGNTIYF. The CDR3 region has the DNA TGCGCCAGCAGCTCCCGGCCCGACGGTGGAAACACCATATATTTT.

J is TRBJ2-6 and V is TRBV21-1; the DNA was not compared with TRBD1, the D call given in the table. TRBV21-1 is described as a pseudogene. CDR3 size: 17 residues. The CDR3 reads CASTRAALKSGANVLTF. In nucleotides, the CDR3 is TGTGCCAGCACCAGGGCGGCCCTTAAATCTGGGGCCAACGTCCTGACTTTC.

A few counts support this clone. The J gene is TRBJ1-5, the V gene TRBV19; D uncertain. From germline, CDR1 is LNHDA and CDR2 SQIVND (reference sequence). The CDR3 consists of 15 residues. Trimming left V 3 bases short and J 0 bases short, with 9 bases between. CDR3 in amino acids: CASSILGFSNQPQHF. The CDR3 DNA follows: TGTGCCAGTAGTATCCTTGGATTTAGCAATCAGCCCCAGCATTTT.

The chain combines TRBV9 with TRBJ2-5, with D tentatively TRBD1 or TRBD2 (5 bases each). Germline V lookup: CDR1 SGDLS, CDR2 YYNGEE. V shed 3 bases and J shed 5 bases, with 17 bases lying between them. CDR3 length: 15 residues. Here the CDR3 reads CASSGGTARRETQYF. CDR3 nucleotides: TGTGCCAGCAGCGGGGGGACCGCTCGGAGGGAGACCCAGTACTTC.

V and J are TRBV30 and TRBJ2-5; 8 nucleotides agree with TRBD1. CDR1 and CDR2 from the germline V gene are GTSNPN and SVGIG (reference sequence). Trimming cost V 4 bases and J 5 bases; bases outside gene matches: 6. The CDR3 contains 13 residues. CDR3 in amino acids: CAWTRGPGETQYF. The CDR3, as DNA: TGTGCCTGGACCAGGGGGCCAGGGGAGACCCAGTACTTC. The full variable domain, completed using reference TRBV30 and TRBJ2-5, is SQTIHQWPATLVQPVGSPLSLECTVEGTSNPNLYWYRQAAGRGLQLLFYSVGIGQISSEVPQNLSASRPQDRQFILSSKKLLLSDSGFYLCAWTRGPGETQYFGPGTRLLVL.

The CDR3 DNA reads TGTGCCAGTAGTCTCTCCGACAGGGATGGCTACACCTTC. Its protein is CASSLSDRDGYTF. The chain uses TRBV19 and TRBJ1-2, with 7 nucleotides matching TRBD1. The CDR3 covers 13 residues. Germline CDR1 and CDR2: LNHDA and SQIVND (reference sequence). The V and J ends lost 5 bases and 6 bases, in that order; junction bases with no gene match: 6.

The J gene is TRBJ1-2, the V gene TRBV5-1; D gene ambiguous. The CDR3 covers 14 residues. The V end lost 4 bases, the J end lost 7 bases, and 17 bases lay between the germline ends. Germline V gives CDR1 SGHRS, CDR2 YFSETQ. The CDR3 nucleotides read TGCGCCAGCAGCCTAGGGCGATCGGTGGGTGGCTACACCTTC. It is translated as CASSLGRSVGGYTF. Using reference TRBV5-1 and TRBJ1-2 for the parts outside the CDR3, the full variable domain is KAGVTQTPRYLIKTRGQQVTLSCSPISGHRSVSWYQQTPGQGLQFLFEYFSETQRNKGNFPGRFSGRQFSNSRSEMNVSTLELGDSALYLCASSLGRSVGGYTFGSGTRLTVV.

The genes are TRBV7-9 and TRBJ2-7; 7 nucleotides align to TRBD2. This CDR3 has 15 residues. J was trimmed by 2 bases and V by 5 bases; bases with no gene match: 9. Per germline, CDR1 SEHNR and CDR2 FQNEAQ (reference sequence). CDR3: CASSLPGEGPYEQYF. The DNA of the CDR3 is TGTGCCAGCAGCCTCCCGGGGGAGGGCCCCTACGAGCAGTACTTC.

This clone was recorded once. The V gene is TRBV4-1, the J gene TRBJ2-3; D remains unclear. Deletions cut 6 bases from V and 4 bases from J, with 11 bases between. Germline V lookup: CDR1 MGHRA, CDR2 YSYEKL. The CDR3 is 13 amino acids. The CDR3 bases are TGCGCCAGCAGACCTAACTGGCCAGATACGCAGTATTTT. Amino acids: CASRPNWPDTQYF.

The rearrangement uses TRBV5-6 and TRBJ1-1; D remains unclear. V lost 0 bases, J lost 2 bases, and 8 bases lay in between. Germline V gene lookup returns CDR1 SGHDT and CDR2 YYEEEE. The CDR3 is made up of 14 amino acids. For the CDR3, the DNA is TGTGCCAGCAGCTTGGGTCTGGTTAACACTGAAGCTTTCTTT. This encodes CASSLGLVNTEAFF.

Remarks on this clone: This sample includes further DNA sequences coding for the same CDR3. The V call is TRBV18, the J call TRBJ1-1, with TRBD1 as a possible D gene (5 bases). V lost 2 bases and J 1 base, leaving 5 bases between the germline ends. The CDR3 loop spans 13 amino acids. CDR1 is KGHSH, CDR2 LQKENI, per germline. The CDR3 DNA is TGTGCCAGCTCACCAGGGGGGAACACTGAAGCTTTCTTT. It encodes CASSPGGNTEAFF.